This T cell receptor beta chain originates from a study of T cell changes during pregnancy in multiple sclerosis. V was pared by 4 bases and J by 6 bases, with 11 bases between. This CDR3 comprises 14 residues. The germline CDR1 and CDR2 sequences are SGHRS and YFSETQ. TCRdb's table, derived via immunoSEQ multiplex PCR, lists solely in-frame clones and lacks some. The table shows more than 95,000 clones, with around nine tenths occurring only once. Sample: peripheral blood, taken after pregnancy. The genes are TRBV5-1 and TRBJ1-6, with unresolved D. This receptor was obtained from a female donor with multiple sclerosis, enrolled in a pregnancy study. CDR3 nucleotide sequence: TGCGCCAGCAGCGCCCCGGGTCCTAATTCACCCCTCCACTTT. Protein product: CASSAPGPNSPLHF.